The clone carrying this TCR beta chain turned up a few times. The data were taken from a study of beta chain features in type 1 diabetes. Study summary: The examined sorted cells totaled 85 million to 120 million across samples.

V was shortened by 5 bases and J by 3 bases, with 13 bases between the two germline ends. The CDR3 length is 14 residues. Germline CDR1 reads SGHAT; CDR2 reads FQNNGV. The entirety of the isolated RNA underwent reverse transcription, so expressed TCRB transcripts were sequenced. The table came from immunoSEQ multiplex PCR; TCRdb's copy has only in-frame clones and leaves some out. The repertoire consists of hundreds of thousands of clones, with roughly 15% occurring once and the leading ten covering approximately 6.7%. This receptor was identified in a man aged 25 to 45 in good health. The chain carries TRBV11-2 and TRBJ1-2; no reliable D call. The sequencing input was central memory CD4+ T cells from blood. This chain's CDR3 is CASSPYRPYYGYTF. The CDR3 bases are TGTGCCAGCAGCCCTTACCGGCCCTACTATGGCTACACCTTC.